These T cell receptor beta chains were read from a single sample in a study of blood T cell repertoires in COVID-19. Sequenced by immunoSEQ multiplex PCR; TCRdb stores in-frame clones only, minus some. Of about 360,000 clones listed, more than 85% are singletons. The sequenced sample consisted of peripheral blood. These receptors were obtained from a human donor in a cohort sampled during active COVID-19. Both conserved end residues are part of each CDR3.

>TRBJ1-1|15|TRBV14
CASSRRDRGDTEAFF
>TRBJ1-5|14|TRBV6-5
CASSRTGNGQPQHF
>TRBJ1-6|13|TRBV6-6
CASRTDNNSPLHF
>TRBJ2-1|15|TRBV7-8
CASSALAGVAYEQFF
>TRBJ2-7|15|TRBV7-3
CASSLSSGRSYEQYF
>TRBJ2-1|16|TRBV24-1
CATSDPTGTVYNEQFF
>TRBJ2-2|16|TRBV4-1
CASSQVRDMNTGELFF
>TRBJ2-3|16|TRBV7-2
CASSLKTSGGADTQYF
>TRBJ2-7|16|TRBV10-3
CAISANAPTSGSEQYF
>TRBJ2-3|15|TRBV5-1
CASSPMDTITDTQYF
>TRBJ1-5|14|TRBV7-8
CASSLGQGNQPQHF
>TRBJ2-3|14|TRBV5-1
CASSIDPDKDTQYF
>TRBJ1-5|15|TRBV5-1
CASRRTGASNQPQHF
>TRBJ1-1|14|TRBV28
CASSLRGGAIEAFF
>TRBJ2-2|16|TRBV18
CASSIRTDYDTGELFF
>TRBJ2-2|14|TRBV6-6
CASRGQMNTGELFF
>TRBJ2-1|14|TRBV7-2
CASSWRRAGDEQFF
>TRBJ2-1|15|TRBV7-9
CASSQPGQGYNEQFF
>TRBJ1-2|13|TRBV6-5
CASSYSNSYGYTF
>TRBJ2-7|16|TRBV11-2
CASSIQPDGGLYEQYF
>TRBJ1-2|13|TRBV29-1
CSVEVAGLRGYTF
>TRBJ1-6|14|TRBV30
CASGQGARNSPLHF
>TRBJ2-1|15|TRBV5-1
CASSLSSGGDNEQFF
>TRBJ2-1|15|TRBV7-3
CASSPAGKGINEQFF
>TRBJ1-4|15|TRBV14
CASSQYRGANEKLFF
>TRBJ2-7|13|TRBV28
CASSSGAVYEQYF
>TRBJ2-2|19|TRBV4-1
CASSQWVTRTSGDYGELFF
>TRBJ2-3|14|TRBV10-1
CASSDCRLTDTQYF
>TRBJ1-4|17|TRBV5-1
CASSLLGGNDGREKLFF
>TRBJ1-1|15|TRBV11-2
CASSPLNRGNTEAFF
>TRBJ1-2|15|TRBV5-1
CASSFGRGSNYGYTF
>TRBJ2-1|17|TRBV28
CASLGQGAIGNYNEQFF
>TRBJ2-3|16|TRBV3-1/TRBV3-2
CASSQLAGVPTDTQYF
>TRBJ2-4|17|TRBV18
CASSPTGQLLAKNIQYF
>TRBJ1-5|15|TRBV28
CASKRRGIGNQPQHF
>TRBJ2-3|16|TRBV28
CASRPSRGASTDTQYF
>TRBJ2-4|12|TRBV18
CASSPGEDIQYF
>TRBJ1-2|14|TRBV5-1
CASNGVPSAYGYTF
>TRBJ2-3|17|TRBV3-1/TRBV3-2
CASSPGRGSTSTDTQYF
>TRBJ1-6|15|TRBV4-1
CASSHLDSSNSPLHF
>TRBJ2-7|15|TRBV29-1
CSVDSQTSGAYEQYF
>TRBJ2-7|13|TRBV3-1/TRBV3-2
CASSQGTSDEQYF
>TRBJ2-3|15|TRBV10-3
CAISESGGYTDTQYF
>TRBJ1-4|14|TRBV5-1
CASSRGQGGEKLFF
>TRBJ2-7|15|TRBV5-4
CASSLGASGSYEQYF
>TRBJ2-5|15|TRBV7-6
CASSFPGTRKETQYF
>TRBJ2-2|13|TRBV6-5
CASSSRVGGELFF
>TRBJ2-1|17|TRBV7-3
CASSPGGGTSGYNEQFF
>TRBJ1-2|15|TRBV7-9
CASSPRTGGLSGYTF
>TRBJ1-2|12|TRBV2
CASSDEGYGYTF
>TRBJ2-2|12|TRBV19
CASKRLQGELFF
>TRBJ2-4|18|TRBV28
CASHPAGTSGIAKNIQYF
>TRBJ2-7|14|TRBV5-1
CASATSGFSYEQYF